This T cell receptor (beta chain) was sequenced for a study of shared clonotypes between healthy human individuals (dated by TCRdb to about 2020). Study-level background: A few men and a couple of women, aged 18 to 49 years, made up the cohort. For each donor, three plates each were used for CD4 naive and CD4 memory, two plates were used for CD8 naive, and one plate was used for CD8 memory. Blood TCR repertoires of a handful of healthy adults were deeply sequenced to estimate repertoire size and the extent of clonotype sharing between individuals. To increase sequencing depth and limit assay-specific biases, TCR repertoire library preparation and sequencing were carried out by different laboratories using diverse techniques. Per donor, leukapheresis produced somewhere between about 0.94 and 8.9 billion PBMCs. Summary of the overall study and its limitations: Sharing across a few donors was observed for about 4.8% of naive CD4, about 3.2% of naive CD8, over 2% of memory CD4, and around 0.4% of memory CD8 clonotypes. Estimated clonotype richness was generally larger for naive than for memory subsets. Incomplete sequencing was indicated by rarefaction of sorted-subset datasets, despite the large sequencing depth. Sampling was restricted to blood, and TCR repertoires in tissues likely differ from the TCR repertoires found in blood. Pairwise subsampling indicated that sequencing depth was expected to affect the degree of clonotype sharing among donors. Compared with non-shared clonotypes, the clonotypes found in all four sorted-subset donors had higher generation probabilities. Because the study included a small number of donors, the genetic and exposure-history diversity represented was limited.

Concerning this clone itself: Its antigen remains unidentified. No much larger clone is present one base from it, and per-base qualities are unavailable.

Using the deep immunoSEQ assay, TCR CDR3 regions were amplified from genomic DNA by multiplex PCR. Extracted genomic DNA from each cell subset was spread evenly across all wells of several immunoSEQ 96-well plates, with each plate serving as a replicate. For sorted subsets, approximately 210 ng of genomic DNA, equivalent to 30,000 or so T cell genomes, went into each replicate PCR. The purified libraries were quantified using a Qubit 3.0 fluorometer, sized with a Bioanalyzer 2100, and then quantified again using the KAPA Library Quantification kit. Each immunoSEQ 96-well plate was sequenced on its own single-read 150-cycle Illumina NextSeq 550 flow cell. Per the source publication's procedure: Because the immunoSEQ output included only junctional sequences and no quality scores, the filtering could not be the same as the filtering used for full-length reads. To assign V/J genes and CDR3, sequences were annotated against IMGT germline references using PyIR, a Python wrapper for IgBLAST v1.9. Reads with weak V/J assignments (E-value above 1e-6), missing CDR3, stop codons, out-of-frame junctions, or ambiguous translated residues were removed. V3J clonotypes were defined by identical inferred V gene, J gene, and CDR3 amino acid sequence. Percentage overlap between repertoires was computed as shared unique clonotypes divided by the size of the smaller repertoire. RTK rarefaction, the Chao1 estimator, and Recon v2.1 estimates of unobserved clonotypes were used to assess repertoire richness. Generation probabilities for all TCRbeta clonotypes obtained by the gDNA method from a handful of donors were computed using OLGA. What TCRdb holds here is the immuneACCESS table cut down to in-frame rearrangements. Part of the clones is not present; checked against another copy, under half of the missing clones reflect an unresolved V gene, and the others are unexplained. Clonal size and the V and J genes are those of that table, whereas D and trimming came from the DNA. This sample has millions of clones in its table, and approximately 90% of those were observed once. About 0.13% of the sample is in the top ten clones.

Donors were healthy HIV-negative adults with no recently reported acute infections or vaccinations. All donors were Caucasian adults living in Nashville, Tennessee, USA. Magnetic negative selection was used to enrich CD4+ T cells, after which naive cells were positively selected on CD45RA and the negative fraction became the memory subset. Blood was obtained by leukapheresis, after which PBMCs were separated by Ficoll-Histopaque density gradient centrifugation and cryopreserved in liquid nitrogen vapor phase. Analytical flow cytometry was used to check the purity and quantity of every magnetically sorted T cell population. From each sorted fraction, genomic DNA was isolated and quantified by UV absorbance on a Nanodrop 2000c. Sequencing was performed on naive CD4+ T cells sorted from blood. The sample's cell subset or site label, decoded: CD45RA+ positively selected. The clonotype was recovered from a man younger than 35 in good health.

The CDR3 protein is CASSHFEEYF. The bases are TGTGCCAGCAGCCACTTCGAGGAGTACTTC. This chain is built from TRBV6-1 and TRBJ2-5; the D gene remains uncertain. V gives up 6 bases and J gives up 12 bases, and the segment between their germline ends measures 11 bases. Reading from cysteine to phenylalanine, the CDR3 counts 10 amino acids. The only DNA kept is the CDR3, 30 bases in frame from the first base. CDR1 and CDR2 were assigned from the germline V gene as MNHNS and SASEGT.